This T cell receptor (beta chain) came from a study of graft-versus-host responses after intestinal transplantation. The protocol was immunoSEQ multiplex PCR, while the TCRdb copy is restricted to in-frame clones and leaves out a portion. The table includes fewer than 130,000 clones, roughly 93% detected once. A note on this clone: Its specificity is unknown.

This clonotype was sampled from a human donor who received an intestinal transplant. This material consisted of unstimulated CD8+ T cells sorted from spleen or lymph node cells, taken before intestinal transplant.

The CDR3 DNA is TGCGCCAGCAGCCTCACAGGGGGGGGAGATGGCTACACCTTC. This sequence encodes CASSLTGGGDGYTF. The J gene is TRBJ1-2, the V gene TRBV4-1; 8 nucleotides agree with TRBD1. The length of the CDR3 is 14 residues. The V gene's germline CDR1 is MGHRA and CDR2 YSYEKL. Trimming cost V 4 bases and J 6 bases; bases outside gene matches: 7.